The next 6 T cell receptor beta chains were all read from a single sample in a study of blood T cell repertoires in COVID-19. Sequencing used immunoSEQ multiplex PCR; TCRdb keeps in-frame clones, though not all of them. Seen here are about 170,000 clones, 79% observed once, and the top ten hold around 17%. The sample taken for sequencing was PBMCs or T cells enriched from blood (not recorded which). These receptors were obtained from a woman in her 70s in a cohort exposed to, infected with or recovered from COVID-19 (not recorded which).

V gene TRBV27 combines with J gene TRBJ1-5; the D is unclear. Germline values: CDR1 MNHEY, CDR2 SMNVEV (reference sequence). The germline V and J ends were trimmed by 3 bases and 4 bases, with 7 bases remaining between them. The length of the CDR3 is 13 residues. The CDR3 region has the DNA TGTGCCAGCAGTTTGCGGGGAAATCAGCCCCAGCATTTT. The encoded protein is CASSLRGNQPQHF.

The chain recombines TRBV14 with TRBJ2-5, with 8 bases identical to TRBD2. Germline values: CDR1 SGHDN, CDR2 FVKESK. The CDR3 runs to 14 residues. V lost 5 bases, J lost 3 bases, and 5 bases stayed unmatched. CDR3 coding DNA: TGTGCCAGCAGCTTAGCGGGATCGGAAGAGACCCAGTACTTC. This translates into CASSLAGSEETQYF.

The chain employs TRBV11-2 and TRBJ2-1; D uncertain. Germline V gives CDR1 SGHAT, CDR2 FQNNGV. The CDR3 is 14 residues long. The germline V and J ends were trimmed by 0 bases and 8 bases, with 11 bases remaining between them. The CDR3 DNA sequence: TGTGCCAGCAGCTTAGATCGCGCCCGGGATGAGCAGTTCTTC. Translated: CASSLDRARDEQFF.

The rearrangement joins TRBV5-6 to TRBJ2-7; a possible D gene is TRBD1 (7 bases). The ends were cut back, 2 bases at V and 6 bases at J, with 12 bases in the middle. CDR3 length equals 13 residues. Germline values: CDR1 SGHDT, CDR2 YYEEEE. The CDR3 DNA is TGTGCCAGCAGCTTTGCTCAGGGGGGCGAGCAGTACTTC. This gives the protein CASSFAQGGEQYF.

This chain links TRBV10-3 with TRBJ1-1; D perhaps matches TRBD1 (5 bases). Germline CDR1 reads ENHRY; CDR2 reads SYGVKD. The CDR3 runs 15 residues. V lost 7 bases to trimming and J lost 1 base, with 16 bases between them. The CDR3 sequence: CAITAGGGWNTEAFF. DNA of the CDR3: TGTGCCATCACCGCGGGCGGGGGGTGGAACACTGAAGCTTTCTTT.

J is TRBJ2-3 and V is TRBV7-2, with TRBD2 matching over 8 bases. Germline V gene lookup returns CDR1 SGHTA and CDR2 FQGNSA. CDR3 length: 17 residues. The trim removed 1 base at V and 3 bases at J, leaving 9 bases unmatched. The CDR3 here is CASSLVGIAGLTDTQYF. The CDR3 DNA is TGTGCCAGCAGCTTAGTGGGAATAGCGGGGCTAACAGATACGCAGTATTTT.